One T cell receptor beta chain is described in this entry. Antigen unknown. The entry originates in a study of blood T cells in healthy people across ages. Whole-study results and caveats: The study found TCR beta diversity correlated strongly with naive T cell percentage. Bulk PBMC profiling left naive and antigen-experienced comparisons inconclusive.

Primed by a sample-barcoded 5' primer and a J-beta primer mix, a second PCR proceeded for about 7 to 12 cycles. MiXCR, applied by TCRdb to the 5' RACE reads, yields one record per CDR3 protein. The repertoire holds around 1.5 million distinct CDR3 sequences, with approximately 59% as singletons. Roughly 10 milliliters of peripheral blood were drawn from each donor into EDTA-treated tubes. Germline assignment: CDR1 DFQATT and CDR2 SNEGSKA (reference sequence). V lost 3 bases and J lost 2, with 7 bases in between. The CDR3 covers 12 residues. The sequenced material came from blood. The receptor was derived from a man aged 18-30 years in good health. The chain links TRBV20-1 to TRBJ2-5; D is ambiguous. Written as DNA, the CDR3 is TGCAGTGCTAGGCGGCCGCAAGAGACCCAGTACTTC. As protein: CSARRPQETQYF.